Below are 15 T cell receptor beta chains sequenced from a single sample in a study of cytomegalovirus exposure and HLA in healthy donors. The PCR made use of 60 Vbeta and 13 Jbeta primers. Only in-frame clones appear in the TCRdb table, and some are missing; sequencing was by immunoSEQ multiplex PCR. This table has around 300,000 clones, roughly 90% appearing once. The sample comprised PBMCs. These receptors all come from a woman aged 18-29 years in good health and CMV-seronegative.

V is TRBV5-4 and J is TRBJ2-2; D gene unclear. Germline lookup yields CDR1 SGHNT and CDR2 YYREEE (reference sequence). Trimming took 7 bases from V and 2 from J, leaving 6 bases between them. This CDR3 comprises 12 residues. The CDR3 sequence is CASRFNTGELFF. CDR3 bases: TGTGCCAGCCGTTTCAACACCGGGGAGCTGTTTTTT.

V is TRBV9 and J is TRBJ1-3; 9 bases map to TRBD1. The CDR3 runs to 15 residues. The germline V gene has CDR1 SGDLS and CDR2 YYNGEE. V shed 2 bases, J shed 7 bases, and the junction held 7 bases outside the gene matches. CDR3 residues: CASSVSRTGANTIYF. The CDR3 DNA reads TGTGCCAGCAGCGTCTCTAGGACAGGGGCGAACACCATATATTTT.

This clone came up a few times. This chain joins TRBV5-8 and TRBJ2-7, with TRBD2 identical over 9 bases. V lost 2 bases and J lost 5; bases outside the gene matches: 11. Germline CDR1 reads SGHTS; CDR2 reads YDEGEE. The CDR3 sequence is 16 residues long. The CDR3 nucleotides read TGTGCCAGCAGCTTCCTCTTAAGCGGGGGGTTAGACGAGCAGTACTTC. Translated, it gives CASSFLLSGGLDEQYF.

The chain uses TRBV5-4 and TRBJ2-7; no firm D call. The V gene lost 3 bases and the J gene lost 3 bases, with 19 bases spanning the gap. Looked up from germline, CDR1 is SGHNT and CDR2 is YYREEE (reference sequence). CDR3 length equals 16 residues. The CDR3 sequence: CASSSKTVGRNYEQYF. In DNA, the CDR3 is TGTGCCAGCAGCTCGAAAACCGTCGGCAGGAACTACGAGCAGTACTTC.

This chain connects TRBV2 to TRBJ2-5; D may be TRBD1 (6 bases). V was cut by 7 bases and J by 2 bases, with 17 bases left in between. The CDR3 sequence is 15 residues long. CDR1 and CDR2 (germline): SNHLY, FYNNEI. The CDR3 loop reads CASTESRQVQETQYF. The CDR3 DNA reads TGTGCCAGCACAGAGTCGAGACAGGTTCAAGAGACCCAGTACTTC.

V and J are TRBV11-2 and TRBJ2-3, with no clear D. V lost 0 bases and J lost 7, with 5 bases in between. The CDR3 consists of 12 residues. Germline V lookup: CDR1 SGHAT, CDR2 FQNNGV. The CDR3 bases are TGTGCCAGCAGCTTAGATCCATATACGCAGTATTTT. Amino acids: CASSLDPYTQYF.

The genes are TRBV15 and TRBJ1-5; the D is unclear. The CDR3 covers 13 residues. Deletions cut 0 bases from V and 11 bases from J, with 11 bases between. CDR1 LNHNV and CDR2 YYDKDF come from the germline V gene (reference sequence). The CDR3 sequence is CATSRDQAGAQHF. The CDR3 region has the DNA TGTGCCACCAGCAGAGATCAGGCAGGCGCCCAGCATTTT.

The rearrangement links TRBV5-1 to TRBJ2-2, with 7 nucleotides matching TRBD2. The CDR3 contains 13 residues. The germline V gene has CDR1 SGHRS and CDR2 YFSETQ. Germline trimming cut 4 bases from V and 5 bases from J; bases unmatched to any gene: 2. The CDR3 reads CASSERGTGELFF. The CDR3, as DNA: TGCGCCAGCAGCGAGCGGGGAACCGGGGAGCTGTTTTTT.

The rearrangement joins TRBV23-1 to TRBJ1-4; possibly TRBD1 for D (6 bases). TRBV23-1 is designated an ORF whose function remains uncertain. The CDR3 consists of 16 residues. V lost 2 bases and J 7 bases, leaving 17 bases between the germline ends. As DNA, the CDR3 is TGCGCCAGCAGTCAAATCCCCCGGAGGGGGGGTGAAAAACTGTTTTTT. Its protein is CASSQIPRRGGEKLFF.

The chain carries TRBV11-3 and TRBJ2-1, with 8 bases matching TRBD2. CDR3 length equals 16 residues. The junction had 4 bases not matched to a gene; V was cut back by 1 base and J by 2 bases. Per germline, CDR1 SGHNT and CDR2 YENEEA. Here the CDR3 DNA reads TGTGCCAGCAGCTTAGCCGGGACTAGACCCTACAATGAGCAGTTCTTC. Its translation: CASSLAGTRPYNEQFF.

The V and J genes are TRBV27 and TRBJ2-5, with TRBD1 matching 7 bases. The germline gives CDR1 MNHEY, CDR2 SMNVEV (reference sequence). The CDR3 is made up of 15 amino acids. The J segment lost 4 bases and the V segment lost 5 bases, leaving 10 bases of the junction unmatched. The CDR3 DNA reads TGTGCCAGCAGTCCCCCCGACAGGGTGGGAGAGACCCAGTACTTC. It encodes CASSPPDRVGETQYF.

This rearrangement joins TRBV7-8 to TRBJ2-1, with D unclear. The germline V and J ends were trimmed by 3 bases and 4 bases, with 4 bases remaining between them. Germline V CDR1 and CDR2: SGHVS, FQNEAQ. CDR3 length: 12 amino acids. CDR3 sequence: CASSFYYNEQFF. Written as DNA, the CDR3 is TGTGCCAGCAGCTTCTATTACAATGAGCAGTTCTTC.

The genes are TRBV9 and TRBJ1-5; 7 bases map to TRBD1. V lost 2 bases and J lost 3; bases outside the gene matches: 2. The CDR3 is made up of 14 amino acids. CDR1 SGDLS and CDR2 YYNGEE come from the germline V gene. CDR3 in amino acids: CASSVTGANQPQHF. CDR3 DNA sequence: TGTGCCAGCAGCGTTACAGGGGCCAATCAGCCCCAGCATTTT. The variable domain in full, completed from reference TRBV9 and TRBJ1-5, reads DSGVTQTPKHLITATGQRVTLRCSPRSGDLSVYWYQQSLDQGLQFLIQYYNGEERAKGNILERFSAQQFPDLHSELNLSSLELGDSALYFCASSVTGANQPQHFGDGTRLSIL.

The V gene is TRBV6-1, the J gene TRBJ2-2; possibly TRBD2 for D (6 bases). Trimming removed 10 bases from V and 5 bases from J, with 17 bases in between. CDR3 length: 14 residues. CDR1 is MNHNS, CDR2 SASEGT, per germline. CDR3 nucleotide sequence: TGTGCCATTTCCTTCAAGGAGGGGACCGGGGAGCTGTTTTTT. Translating gives CAISFKEGTGELFF.

The V and J genes are TRBV27 and TRBJ2-3; D possibly corresponds to TRBD2 (6 bases). Germline assignment: CDR1 MNHEY and CDR2 SMNVEV (reference sequence). V was pared by 5 bases and J by 2 bases, with 17 bases between. The CDR3 covers 16 residues. CDR3 protein: CASSLAPGLFTDTQYF. The CDR3 DNA reads TGTGCCAGCAGTCTCGCGCCGGGACTCTTCACAGATACGCAGTATTTT.